Listed below are T cell receptor beta chains from one sample, sequenced in a study of long-term antiretroviral therapy in people with HIV. The table came from immunoSEQ multiplex PCR; TCRdb's copy has only in-frame clones and leaves some out. The sample shows fewer than 40,000 clones, approximately 86% of them seen only once. Here the sequenced sample was unsorted PBMCs, taken just before starting antiretroviral therapy. The receptors were gathered from a woman aged 18-29 years with HIV. CDR3s include the opening cysteine and the closing phenylalanine or tryptophan. D genes are given only for firm matches. Only some rows state a clone size, as once, few, many or a class for expanded clones.

CDR3 | DNA | length | size | D | J | V
CARSPPCRTDTYGYTF | TGTGCCAGAAGCCCTCCTTGCAGGACAGACACCTATGGCTACACCTTC | 16 | once | - | TRBJ1-2 | TRBV5-3
CASSSALLGVGGYTEAFF | TGCGCCAGCAGCTCCGCACTGCTCGGGGTGGGAGGATACACTGAAGCTTTCTTT | 18 | - | - | TRBJ1-1 | TRBV5-1
CSVDVPGLAAVSYNEQFF | TGCAGCGTCGACGTCCCGGGACTAGCGGCGGTCTCCTACAATGAGCAGTTCTTC | 18 | - | TRBD2 | TRBJ2-1 | TRBV29-1
CASSISGAVTDTQYF | TGTGCCAGCAGCATATCCGGGGCCGTCACAGATACGCAGTATTTT | 15 | - | - | TRBJ2-3 | TRBV9
CASSVWGEDTEAFF | TGTGCCAGCAGCGTCTGGGGTGAGGACACTGAAGCTTTCTTT | 14 | - | - | TRBJ1-1 | TRBV9
CASGPTGIEQFF | TGTGCTAGTGGCCCGACAGGGATTGAGCAGTTCTTC | 12 | - | TRBD1 | TRBJ2-1 | TRBV12-5
CASSGGRPWDTEAFF | TGTGCCAGCAGCGGGGGAAGGCCCTGGGACACTGAAGCTTTCTTT | 15 | few | - | TRBJ1-1 | TRBV28
CASSVEGQPAEQFF | TGTGCCAGCAGCGTAGAAGGACAGCCAGCCGAGCAGTTCTTC | 14 | - | - | TRBJ2-1 | TRBV9
CASSLSTATNEKLFF | TGCGCCAGCAGCTTAAGTACGGCAACTAATGAAAAACTGTTTTTT | 15 | - | - | TRBJ1-4 | TRBV5-1
CASSSNEQFF | TGTGCCAGCAGTTCGAATGAGCAGTTCTTC | 10 | once | - | TRBJ2-1 | TRBV7-9